This TCR beta chain was sequenced for a study of blood T cell repertoires in COVID-19. As for the study in general: Acute and convalescent COVID-19 samples came from the United States, Italy and Spain. T cells, B-cell-depleted T cells, or PBMCs provided the cDNA or gDNA that served as material.

Trimming cost V 3 bases and J 8 bases; bases outside gene matches: 4. The CDR3 runs 14 residues. Looked up from germline, CDR1 is SNHLY and CDR2 is FYNNEI. Authors' processing steps: Amplification from reference gene primers served as the basis for estimated nucleated cell counts. The data were produced by immunoSEQ multiplex PCR, yet TCRdb's version contains in-frame clones alone and is incomplete. D and trimming come from the DNA, and the V and J calls and clone size come from that table. The sample records 200,000 to 250,000 clones, about 91% being singletons. The source is a man younger than 45 with acute or convalescent COVID-19. Material: peripheral blood. This chain joins TRBV2 and TRBJ1-2, with 12 bases that match TRBD1. The CDR3 nucleotides read TGTGCCAGCAGTGAGGGACAGGGGGCGCGAGGCTACACCTTC. It specifies CASSEGQGARGYTF.